The present entry profiles one T cell receptor beta chain with its context. The target of this receptor is not known. The sample holds no much larger clone one base away, and base qualities are not on file. The sample belongs to a study of cytomegalovirus exposure and HLA in healthy donors (dated by TCRdb to between 2016 and 2019). Background on the whole study: An earlier analysis of approximately 590 of the donors reported roughly 270 Gb of sequence data and 117 million unique TCR beta sequences from some 180 million T cells. Rather than drawing on any new phenotypic data, the later analysis identified candidate immune exposures from TCR beta sequences and the way those sequences occurred across donors. Typing coverage differed by locus: A, B, C, DRB1 and DQB1 were typed in about 629-630 donors, DQA1 in about 550, DPA1 in 606, and DPB1 in just under 490. An early release covering roughly 580 HLA-typed donors comprised around 300 gigabases of sequencing data and tens of millions of unique TCR sequences. In a later analysis, previously published TCR beta repertoires from several hundred donors were re-analyzed and high-resolution HLA genotyping was added so that TCR occurrence patterns could be studied. Among about 400 genotyped donors of the cohort, an average of approximately 240,000 unique TCR beta nucleotide sequences was sequenced per donor, of which 15% to 20% were non-productive. About five DR-DQ haplotypes were handled as single units for association and clustering, since linkage in the cohort was strong. The study aimed to test whether signatures of past pathogen exposure could be identified by cataloging public T cell receptors. To predict cytomegalovirus infection status, the study combined high-throughput TCR immunosequencing, statistical association of individual TCRs with disease status, and machine learning. Among the approximately 430 genotyped donors, 75% to 90% belonged to the genetic ancestry cluster associated with self-reported Caucasian donors. An earlier analysis of 450 to 750 of the donors used high-throughput TCR beta sequencing to judge whether each TCR beta V gene segment behaved as functional or pseudogenic. Using immunosequencing, the study profiled T cell repertoires from about 620 subjects and related those repertoires to cytomegalovirus serostatus. Along with the roughly 670-subject first cohort, a separate validation cohort of some 130 different subjects was used. Every discovery cohort repertoire had been produced on one sequencing platform. A later genetic analysis used genome-wide SNP genotypes for about 65% of the 666 donors, treating that subset as a discovery cohort. Donor age, sex, ethnicity and CMV serostatus were compiled together with the repertoire data. Class I and class II HLA loci were covered by the typing at four-digit resolution. Broader findings and caveats from the paper: When HLA alleles, especially DR and DQ, strongly co-occurred, TCR associations were difficult to assign to individual alleles. A later analysis associated 17,000 or so TCR beta sequences with specific HLA alleles at a false discovery rate of 0.05. A cluster of highly shared sequence variants was judged likely to represent a technical artifact of the sequencing pipeline. The earlier analysis of some 560 of the donors excluded fewer than 20 rarely observed V segments, including chromosome 9 orphons, because counts were too low. Some IMGT-functional V segments, including TRBV6-2 and TRBV6-3, could not be distinguished by the 87-base-pair reads and were therefore excluded. It was suggested by the authors that the approach could potentially be generalized to other disease states and immunological phenotypes. Correlated functional status among segregating V segments might be attributable to linkage disequilibrium, but an unknown experimental factor could not be ruled out. In a later genetic analysis, a missense DCLRE1C variant was associated with V-gene and J-gene trimming of TCR beta chains, and the association was replicated in an independent cohort. A total of fewer than 200 TCR beta chains were listed by the study as associated with cytomegalovirus. Most CMV-associated TCR beta chains appeared to be HLA-restricted in a later analysis, and the HLA associations seemed to be driven largely by CMV exposure. Compared with equally common non-associated chains, HLA-associated TCR beta chains in a later analysis were more clonally expanded and had lower generation probabilities. In an earlier analysis of fewer than 750 of the donors, most TCR beta V segments were observed in productive rearrangements about 87% or about 30% of the time, broadly matching IMGT annotations. A further reported finding was that TCR beta sequences accurately predicted the HLA-A and HLA-B alleles for most subjects in the first cohort. Several of the top co-occurrence clusters appeared to be linked to parvovirus B19, influenza, CMV and Epstein-Barr virus, according to a later analysis. A few of the identified cytomegalovirus-associated TCR beta chains were confirmed in vitro to be specific for cytomegalovirus antigens. A later analysis found that TCR association rates varied across HLA loci, with DRB1 alleles showing the most associated TCRs and HLA-C alleles the fewest. According to a later genetic analysis, donors in an Asian-associated ancestry cluster had fewer N-insertions in productive TCRs than the approximately 670-donor mean. The presence/absence analyses assumed that sequencing depth was roughly uniform across donors, and that assumption may not be true. The only immune exposure information available for the cohort was CMV serostatus. In this cohort, only TCR beta chains were sequenced, and detectable features were limited by the absence of alpha or paired-chain data. Most TCR sequences were seen in very few donors, while some public TCRs were found in many individuals. Because HLA typing was unavailable for some donors at each locus, only the typed subset was used in association tests. Cytomegalovirus status was reported to be diagnosed by the classifier with high specificity and sensitivity in both the original and validation cohorts.

Libraries were constructed by the immunoSEQ multiplex PCR assay. The multiplex PCR relied on a mix of 60 forward primers for TCR Vbeta segments and 13 reverse primers for TCR Jbeta segments. A multiplex PCR assay on genomic DNA amplified the CDR3 region of rearranged TCR beta genes. The amplified TCR beta libraries were sequenced on the Illumina HiSeq System as 87-base-pair reads. The paper's processing steps were these. A later analysis counted 75 million to 100 million unique TCR beta chains across the 550 to 800 repertoires, and 9.5 million to 11 million of these chains were shared by at least two donors. To remove PCR and sequencing errors, raw reads were error-corrected and collapsed into unique sequences using a nearest-neighbor algorithm that merged closely related sequences. CDR3 sequences were aligned to IMGT reference sequences to assign V, D and J gene segments. Each retained sequence needed at least a six-nucleotide match to both a V gene segment and a J gene segment. A rearrangement counted as productive if the CDR3 had no stop codons and remained in frame with V and J, and every other rearrangement counted as non-productive. Following IMGT convention, CDR3 was defined as the stretch from the second conserved V-encoded cysteine up to the conserved J-encoded phenylalanine. The earlier analysis of about 500 of the donors excluded sequences that lacked an unambiguous match to a single V gene segment. In an earlier analysis of some 590 of the donors, V segments were called functional above 56.7% productive rearrangements and were called segregating when the between-donor standard deviation exceeded 5%. A statistical classification framework was developed to diagnose cytomegalovirus status using the catalog of TCR beta chain sequences. A later analysis assigned V and J genes by comparing TCR nucleotide sequences with IMGT/GENE-DB human TR gene sequences. The TCRdist pipeline was used in a later analysis to assign CDR3 sequences and most-parsimonious VDJ recombination scenarios. In a later analysis, each TCR beta chain was defined by its CDR3 amino acid sequence together with its V-gene family, and reads lacking a unique V-gene family were excluded. To address suspected cross-contamination and a sequencing artifact, a later analysis removed 592 highly shared, low-generation-probability nucleotide sequences. For each public chain, a later analysis derived a clonal expansion index from normalized ranks of inferred template counts within each repertoire. A later analysis computed generation probabilities with a VDJ recombination model fitted to out-of-frame rearrangements, and checked the results against IGoR. Hypergeometric tests were used in a later analysis to score TCR-TCR, TCR-HLA and TCR-CMV co-occurrence, with a repertoire-size bias correction applied to the TCR pairs. In a later analysis, false discovery rates were estimated by permuting HLA or CMV assignments 20 times. In a later analysis, co-occurring TCRs were grouped using DBSCAN, and TCRdist sequence similarity was added for clustering within HLA-allele-positive subsets. For co-occurrence clustering, repertoires with fewer than 30,000 or more than 120,000 public chains were excluded, along with a handful of repertoires with anomalous nucleotide sharing. Imported from immuneACCESS, the table was reduced by TCRdb to in-frame sequences with V and J called. These copies leave out some clones; in studies compared against another copy, an unresolved V gene accounts for under half, and the cause of the remainder is not known. Clone size and the V and J calls come from that table; the DNA yielded D and trimming. The sample records 150,000 to 250,000 clones, 79% of which are singletons. The biggest ten clones account for 1.5% of the sample.

The cohort consisted of more than 650 healthy bone marrow donors. Cohort members were all nominally healthy when sampled, although unrecorded immune exposures were likely present. The donor tested CMV seropositive and was one of the 289 seropositive cohort members. A peripheral blood sample was provided by each donor, and peripheral blood mononuclear cells were used for TCR beta sequencing. The Qiagen DNeasy Blood Extraction Kit was used to extract genomic DNA from the blood cell samples. CDR1 and CDR2, per the germline V gene (reference sequence), are SEHNR and FQNEAQ. The CDR3 holds 14 amino acids from the cysteine to the phenylalanine. The entry retains the CDR3 DNA only, 42 bases that are in frame from base 1. V was cut back by 0 bases and J by 4 bases, leaving a gap of 9 bases between them.

The sequence came from a girl aged 10-17 years in good health and CMV-seropositive. The chain links TRBV7-9 with TRBJ1-1; confidence is insufficient to name the D gene. Sample: PBMCs. The DNA reads TGTGCCAGCAGCTTAGCTCCGGGGAGCACTGAAGCTTTCTTT. The encoded protein is CASSLAPGSTEAFF.